The rows below give T cell receptor beta chains drawn from one sample of a study of shared clonotypes between healthy human individuals. The protocol was immunoSEQ multiplex PCR, while the TCRdb copy is restricted to in-frame clones and leaves out a portion. Counted here are more than 600,000 clones, 92% occurring once; the ten biggest clones make up about 24%. Sequencing was done on a sample of naive CD8+ T cells sorted from blood. Receptors were obtained from a man aged 25-45 years in good health. The CDR3 runs from the conserved cysteine through the conserved F or W. D genes are given only for firm matches. For some rows the clone size is stated as once, few or many, or as a class when expanded; others skip it.

V gene: TRBV27
clone size: -
D gene: -
J gene: TRBJ1-5
CDR3 protein: CAYSRDVSNQPQHF
CDR3 DNA: TGTGCCTATTCGAGGGACGTTTCCAATCAGCCCCAGCATTTT

V gene: TRBV30
clone size: -
D gene: -
J gene: TRBJ1-4
CDR3 protein: CAWSGYFSGGPEKLFF
CDR3 DNA: TGTGCCTGGAGTGGTTACTTCAGCGGTGGCCCCGAAAAACTGTTTTTT

V gene: TRBV9
clone size: -
D gene: TRBD2
J gene: TRBJ2-2
CDR3 protein: CASSVVRGAGPNTGELFF
CDR3 DNA: TGTGCCAGCAGCGTAGTGAGGGGAGCGGGGCCGAACACCGGGGAGCTGTTTTTT

V gene: TRBV5-1
clone size: few
D gene: -
J gene: TRBJ2-7
CDR3 protein: CASSLDAAYEQYF
CDR3 DNA: TGCGCCAGCAGCTTGGATGCGGCCTACGAGCAGTACTTC

V gene: TRBV7-2
clone size: -
D gene: TRBD2
J gene: TRBJ2-7
CDR3 protein: CASSPAGTSGSPYEQYF
CDR3 DNA: TGTGCCAGCAGCCCAGCCGGGACTAGCGGGAGTCCCTACGAGCAGTACTTC

V gene: TRBV6-5
clone size: -
D gene: TRBD1
J gene: TRBJ2-7
CDR3 protein: CASSYGTGGDEQYF
CDR3 DNA: TGTGCCAGCAGTTACGGTACAGGGGGCGACGAGCAGTACTTC

V gene: TRBV28
clone size: -
D gene: -
J gene: TRBJ1-5
CDR3 protein: CASIPEGYSNQPQHF
CDR3 DNA: TGTGCCAGCATCCCCGAGGGGTATAGCAATCAGCCCCAGCATTTT

V gene: TRBV2
clone size: -
D gene: TRBD1
J gene: TRBJ1-2
CDR3 protein: CARDLGQQDYGYTF
CDR3 DNA: TGTGCCAGAGACCTGGGACAGCAAGACTATGGCTACACCTTC

V gene: TRBV4-1
clone size: -
D gene: TRBD2
J gene: TRBJ2-1
CDR3 protein: CASSQLSGIKNEQFF
CDR3 DNA: TGCGCCAGCAGCCAATTAAGCGGGATAAAGAATGAGCAGTTCTTC

V gene: TRBV23-1
clone size: -
D gene: -
J gene: TRBJ2-7
CDR3 protein: CASSQSTGQTPYYEQYF
CDR3 DNA: TGCGCCAGCAGTCAATCCACGGGGCAGACCCCCTACTACGAGCAGTACTTC

V gene: TRBV6-6
clone size: -
D gene: TRBD2
J gene: TRBJ2-4
CDR3 protein: CASSLGLAGDTDIQYF
CDR3 DNA: TGTGCCAGCAGTTTGGGACTAGCGGGAGATACGGACATTCAGTACTTC

V gene: TRBV28
clone size: -
D gene: TRBD2
J gene: TRBJ2-3
CDR3 protein: CASSSLLAGGTDTQYF
CDR3 DNA: TGTGCCAGCAGTTCACTACTAGCGGGAGGCACAGATACGCAGTATTTT

V gene: TRBV30
clone size: -
D gene: -
J gene: TRBJ2-5
CDR3 protein: CACQGDEETQYF
CDR3 DNA: TGTGCCTGTCAGGGTGACGAAGAGACCCAGTACTTC

V gene: TRBV15
clone size: -
D gene: TRBD2
J gene: TRBJ2-7
CDR3 protein: CATSRDVGLAGAQDYGEQYF
CDR3 DNA: TGTGCCACCAGCAGAGATGTGGGGCTAGCGGGAGCCCAAGATTATGGCGAGCAGTACTTC

V gene: TRBV7-2
clone size: -
D gene: -
J gene: TRBJ1-5
CDR3 protein: CASSLGVFGNQPQHF
CDR3 DNA: TGTGCCAGCAGCTTAGGGGTCTTCGGCAATCAGCCCCAGCATTTT

V gene: TRBV10-3
clone size: -
D gene: -
J gene: TRBJ2-7
CDR3 protein: CAIATLNSYEQYF
CDR3 DNA: TGTGCCATAGCGACGTTGAATTCCTACGAGCAGTACTTC

V gene: TRBV30
clone size: -
D gene: TRBD1
J gene: TRBJ1-1
CDR3 protein: CAWGTGVTNTEAFF
CDR3 DNA: TGTGCCTGGGGGACAGGGGTAACGAACACTGAAGCTTTCTTT

V gene: TRBV6-5
clone size: -
D gene: -
J gene: TRBJ2-7
CDR3 protein: CASSSVNHSPYEQYF
CDR3 DNA: TGTGCCAGCAGCTCCGTTAACCATAGCCCCTACGAGCAGTACTTC

V gene: TRBV5-4
clone size: -
D gene: -
J gene: TRBJ2-3
CDR3 protein: CASSMDSDTQYF
CDR3 DNA: TGTGCCAGCAGTATGGACTCAGATACGCAGTATTTT

V gene: TRBV11-2
clone size: -
D gene: TRBD2
J gene: TRBJ2-1
CDR3 protein: CASRWGGTSYNEQFF
CDR3 DNA: TGTGCCAGCAGGTGGGGCGGGACTAGCTACAATGAGCAGTTCTTC

V gene: TRBV2
clone size: -
D gene: TRBD2
J gene: TRBJ2-7
CDR3 protein: CASTTAGGSYEQYF
CDR3 DNA: TGTGCCAGCACGACAGCGGGAGGATCCTACGAGCAGTACTTC

V gene: TRBV5-1
clone size: -
D gene: -
J gene: TRBJ1-1
CDR3 protein: CASSLWREMNTEAFF
CDR3 DNA: TGCGCCAGCAGCTTGTGGAGGGAAATGAACACTGAAGCTTTCTTT

V gene: TRBV29-1
clone size: -
D gene: -
J gene: TRBJ2-4
CDR3 protein: CSGWVDRKNIQYF
CDR3 DNA: TGCAGCGGATGGGTAGACCGAAAAAACATTCAGTACTTC

V gene: TRBV6-6
clone size: once
D gene: -
J gene: TRBJ2-6
CDR3 protein: CASEDGVSGANVLTF
CDR3 DNA: TGTGCCAGCGAAGACGGTGTTTCTGGGGCCAACGTCCTGACTTTC

V gene: TRBV7-9
clone size: -
D gene: TRBD2
J gene: TRBJ2-7
CDR3 protein: CASSLVAGVSYEQYF
CDR3 DNA: TGTGCCAGCAGCTTAGTAGCGGGAGTTTCCTACGAGCAGTACTTC

V gene: TRBV7-8
clone size: -
D gene: -
J gene: TRBJ1-4
CDR3 protein: CASSFDTFSMGSEKLFF
CDR3 DNA: TGTGCCAGCAGCTTCGATACCTTCTCTATGGGAAGTGAAAAACTGTTTTTT

V gene: TRBV27
clone size: -
D gene: TRBD2
J gene: TRBJ2-5
CDR3 protein: CASSTLAGAQETQYF
CDR3 DNA: TGTGCCAGCAGTACCTTAGCGGGAGCTCAAGAGACCCAGTACTTC

V gene: TRBV28
clone size: -
D gene: TRBD1
J gene: TRBJ2-7
CDR3 protein: CASRNPGQGGYEQYF
CDR3 DNA: TGTGCCAGCAGAAACCCCGGACAGGGTGGATACGAGCAGTACTTC

V gene: TRBV5-4
clone size: -
D gene: -
J gene: TRBJ2-7
CDR3 protein: CASSVLFSEQYF
CDR3 DNA: TGTGCCAGCAGTGTGTTATTCTCGGAGCAGTACTTC

V gene: TRBV19
clone size: -
D gene: -
J gene: TRBJ1-5
CDR3 protein: CASSIAAGQGHQPQHF
CDR3 DNA: TGTGCCAGTAGTATAGCGGCTGGGCAGGGGCATCAGCCCCAGCATTTT

V gene: TRBV6-5
clone size: -
D gene: -
J gene: TRBJ2-1
CDR3 protein: CASSWELGGEQFF
CDR3 DNA: TGTGCCAGCAGCTGGGAGTTGGGTGGTGAGCAGTTCTTC

V gene: TRBV7-9
clone size: -
D gene: TRBD2
J gene: TRBJ2-1
CDR3 protein: CASSSTSAYNEQFF
CDR3 DNA: TGTGCCAGCAGCTCCACTAGCGCTTACAATGAGCAGTTCTTC

V gene: TRBV21-1
clone size: -
D gene: -
J gene: TRBJ2-1
CDR3 protein: CASIRRTGKYNEQFF
CDR3 DNA: TGTGCCAGCATAAGGAGGACAGGGAAATACAATGAGCAGTTCTTC

V gene: TRBV5-6
clone size: -
D gene: -
J gene: TRBJ2-1
CDR3 protein: CASILGQSSYNEQFF
CDR3 DNA: TGTGCCAGCATTCTCGGGCAGAGCTCCTACAATGAGCAGTTCTTC

V gene: TRBV5-1
clone size: -
D gene: TRBD1
J gene: TRBJ1-2
CDR3 protein: CASSSNRDREYGYTF
CDR3 DNA: TGCGCCAGCAGCTCAAACCGGGACAGGGAATATGGCTACACCTTC

V gene: TRBV7-2
clone size: -
D gene: TRBD2
J gene: TRBJ2-7
CDR3 protein: CASSHRAGSSYEQYF
CDR3 DNA: TGTGCCAGCAGCCACCGAGCGGGGTCCTCCTACGAGCAGTACTTC

V gene: TRBV5-6
clone size: -
D gene: TRBD2
J gene: TRBJ2-7
CDR3 protein: CASSLGGRAYEQYF
CDR3 DNA: TGTGCCAGCAGCCTGGGCGGGAGGGCATACGAGCAGTACTTC

V gene: TRBV27
clone size: once
D gene: -
J gene: TRBJ2-7
CDR3 protein: CASSPGQSYEQYF
CDR3 DNA: TGTGCCAGCAGTCCCGGGCAGTCCTACGAGCAGTACTTC